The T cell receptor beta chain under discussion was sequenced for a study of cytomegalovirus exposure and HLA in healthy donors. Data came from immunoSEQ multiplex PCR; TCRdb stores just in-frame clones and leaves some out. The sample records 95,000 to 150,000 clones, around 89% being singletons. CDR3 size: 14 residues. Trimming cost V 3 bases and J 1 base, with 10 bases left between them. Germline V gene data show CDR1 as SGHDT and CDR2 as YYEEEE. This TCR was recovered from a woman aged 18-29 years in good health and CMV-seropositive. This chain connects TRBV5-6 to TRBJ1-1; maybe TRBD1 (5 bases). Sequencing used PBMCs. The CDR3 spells CASSWGLENTEAFF. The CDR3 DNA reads TGTGCCAGCAGCTGGGGACTAGAGAACACTGAAGCTTTCTTT.